Presented here are 16 T cell receptor beta chains from one specimen sequenced in a study of blood T cells in healthy people across ages. A J-beta primer mix and a sample-barcoded 5' primer were used in a second PCR of roughly 7 to 12 cycles. TCRdb re-called the 5' RACE reads with MiXCR, one entry per CDR3 protein. The sample has 630,000 or so distinct CDR3 sequences; roughly 32% are singletons. The sample taken for sequencing was blood. The receptors derive from a woman aged 80 or over in good health.

V is TRBV7-9 and J is TRBJ2-3; D is unclear. The length of the CDR3 is 14 residues. Germline CDR1 SEHNR, CDR2 FQNEAQ (reference sequence). V was shortened by 3 bases and J by 1 base, with 8 bases between the two germline ends. The chain's CDR3 is CASSFYSRTDTQYF. The CDR3 region has the DNA TGTGCCAGCAGCTTCTACAGCCGCACAGATACGCAGTATTTT.

The sample holds many counts of this clonotype. The chain joins TRBV18 to TRBJ2-1; D could derive from TRBD1 or TRBD2 (6 bases each). Per germline, CDR1 KGHSH and CDR2 LQKENI. V lost 6 bases and J 0 bases, leaving 15 bases between the germline ends. This CDR3 comprises 16 residues. The DNA of the CDR3 is TGTGCCAGCTCGTCGAGAGGGGGGAGCTCCTACAATGAGCAGTTCTTC. It specifies CASSSRGGSSYNEQFF.

This clonotype has a count of ten or more. The chain has TRBV6-2 or TRBV6-3 and TRBJ2-3; 8 bases align to TRBD1. The J segment lost 3 bases and the V segment lost 5 bases, leaving 7 bases of the junction unmatched. This CDR3 contains 15 residues. Germline V gene data show CDR1 as MNHEY and CDR2 as SVGEGT. The CDR3 region is CASSHGQGLTDTQYF. In DNA form, the CDR3 reads TGTGCCAGCAGTCACGGACAGGGCTTAACAGATACGCAGTATTTT.

This clonotype was counted at least ten times. The chain couples TRBV7-2 to TRBJ1-2; 8 nucleotides agree with TRBD1. The germline CDR1 and CDR2 sequences are SGHTA and FQGNSA. The CDR3 length is 16 residues. Trimming cost V 0 bases and J 8 bases; bases outside gene matches: 11. The chain's CDR3 is CASSLAPRRDRRGYTF. CDR3 DNA sequence: TGTGCCAGCAGCTTAGCCCCCCGCCGGGACAGGCGAGGCTACACCTTC. Full variable domain (missing parts from reference TRBV7-2 and TRBJ1-2): GAGVSQSPSNKVTEKGKDVELRCDPISGHTALYWYRQSLGQGLEFLIYFQGNSAPDKSGLPSDRFSAERTGGSVSTLTIQRTQQEDSAVYLCASSLAPRRDRRGYTFGSGTRLTVV.

A word on this clonotype: A read error is possible here, since a much larger clone lies one base away. The chain recombines TRBV28 with TRBJ2-7, with a tentative D call TRBD2 (5 bases). The CDR3 extends over 14 amino acids. V lost 6 bases, J lost 4 bases, and 16 bases lay in between. Germline lookup yields CDR1 MDHEN and CDR2 SYDVKM. CDR3 sequence reads: CASRLGGRGYEQYF. For the CDR3, the DNA is TGTGCCAGCAGGTTAGGCGGTCGAGGGTACGAGCAGTACTTC.

In regard to this clonotype: This clone may be a read error of a much larger clone one base away. The chain recombines TRBV7-3 with TRBJ1-2; D gene unclear. Germline assignment: CDR1 SGHTA and CDR2 FQGTGA. The CDR3 spans 14 residues. V was shortened by 3 bases and J by 0 bases, with 8 bases between the two germline ends. CDR3 residues: CASSFPGANYGYTF. CDR3 DNA: TGTGCCAGCAGCTTCCCGGGAGCTAACTATGGCTACACCTTC.

This CDR3 is CSAPGTGSHEQFF. The CDR3 bases are TGCAGTGCACCGGGGACAGGGTCCCATGAGCAGTTCTTC. The rearrangement uses TRBV20-1 and TRBJ2-1, with 9 bases identical to TRBD1. CDR1 and CDR2 from the germline V gene are DFQATT and SNEGSKA (reference sequence). The CDR3 runs to 13 residues. Germline trimming cut 6 bases from V and 8 bases from J; bases unmatched to any gene: 8.

This clonotype was found once. This chain links TRBV10-3 with TRBJ1-1; the D gene is possibly TRBD1 (6 bases). The germline gives CDR1 ENHRY, CDR2 SYGVKD. CDR3 length: 13 amino acids. V lost 10 bases to trimming and J lost 2 bases, with 14 bases between them. Here the CDR3 reads CATSDRQNTEAFF. CDR3 in DNA: TGTGCCACCTCCGACAGGCAAAACACTGAAGCTTTCTTT.

Many counts were recorded for this clonotype. The rearrangement links TRBV29-1 to TRBJ1-1; weak D call: TRBD1 (5 bases). Germline V gives CDR1 SQVTM, CDR2 ANQGSEA. V lost 1 base and J lost 7, with 22 bases in between. This CDR3 spans 16 amino acids. In DNA, the CDR3 is TGCAGCGTTGAAGGTAGAGTGGGACCGGGGCCCGGTGAAGCTTTCTTT. Translating it yields CSVEGRVGPGPGEAFF. The full variable domain, rest sourced from reference TRBV29-1 and TRBJ1-1, is SAVISQKPSRDICQRGTSLTIQCQVDSQVTMMFWYRQQPGQSLTLIATANQGSEATYESGFVIDKFPISRPNLTFSTLTVSNMSPEDSSIYLCSVEGRVGPGPGEAFFGQGTRLTVV.

V is TRBV7-9 and J is TRBJ2-1; 11 bases align to TRBD2. Per germline, CDR1 SEHNR and CDR2 FQNEAQ (reference sequence). V lost 2 bases, J lost 9 bases, and 9 bases stayed unmatched. The CDR3 has 16 residues. CDR3 in amino acids: CASSLTGTSGRIEQFF. CDR3 in DNA: TGTGCCAGCAGCTTAACCGGGACTAGCGGACGAATTGAGCAGTTCTTC.

This clonotype was seen a few times. This CDR3 reads CAWSRVDTQYF. The CDR3 coding sequence is TGTGCCTGGAGCAGGGTAGATACGCAGTATTTT. J is TRBJ2-3 and V is TRBV30, with TRBD1 as a possible D gene (5 bases). This CDR3 contains 11 residues. The V and J ends lost 3 bases and 5 bases respectively, with 6 bases between them. Germline CDR1 GTSNPN, CDR2 SVGIG (reference sequence).

The sample holds one count of this clonotype. The chain links TRBV7-2 to TRBJ1-4, with 7 positions matching TRBD1. The germline gives CDR1 SGHTA, CDR2 FQGNSA. The CDR3 loop spans 14 amino acids. Losses at the gene ends were 6 bases for V and 5 bases for J; bases not matched to a gene: 6. The CDR3 region is CASRSRTGNEKLFF. The CDR3 coding sequence is TGTGCCAGCAGATCGAGGACAGGCAATGAAAAACTGTTTTTT.

This clonotype was counted only a few times. A much larger clone differs by one base, so this may be a read error. The chain links TRBV6-2 or TRBV6-3 to TRBJ2-7; D is unresolved. Trimming stripped 5 bases from V and 7 bases from J, with 15 bases between. The CDR3 is 13 residues long. Germline-derived CDR1 and CDR2 are MNHEY and SVGEGT. The CDR3 DNA reads TGTGCCAGCAGTCGGCCGGATAGGGATGAGCAGTACTTC. Translation: CASSRPDRDEQYF.

There are many counts of this clonotype. The V and J genes are TRBV6-2 or TRBV6-3 and TRBJ1-2; the match to TRBD1 covers 8 bases. The CDR3 loop spans 16 amino acids. CDR1 and CDR2 (germline): MNHEY, SVGEGT. The J segment lost 2 bases and the V segment lost 6 bases, leaving 11 bases of the junction unmatched. CDR3 in DNA: TGTGCCAGCAGCCGCTGGGGGACAGGAATGAACTATGGCTACACCTTC. This gives the protein CASSRWGTGMNYGYTF.

In its sample, this clonotype was seen many times. This sequence joins TRBV2 and TRBJ1-2, with D tentatively TRBD1 (6 bases). Germline CDR1 and CDR2: SNHLY and FYNNEI. The CDR3 is made up of 16 amino acids. Trimming pared 1 base from V and 4 bases from J, leaving 16 bases between. CDR3 bases: TGTGCCAGCAGTGAAGGGACAGTCACCACCCTCTATGGCTACACCTTC. This translates into CASSEGTVTTLYGYTF.

This clonotype was counted many times. The chain recombines TRBV6-6 with TRBJ2-3; 7 bases align to TRBD2. Germline loops: CDR1 MNHNY, CDR2 SVGAGI (reference sequence). With 3 bases clipped from V and 9 bases from J, the junction kept 12 bases outside the gene matches. The CDR3 totals 15 residues. The CDR3 coding sequence is TGTGCCAGCAGTTATGCACCCCTTACTAGCGACACGCAGTATTTT. Its translation: CASSYAPLTSDTQYF.